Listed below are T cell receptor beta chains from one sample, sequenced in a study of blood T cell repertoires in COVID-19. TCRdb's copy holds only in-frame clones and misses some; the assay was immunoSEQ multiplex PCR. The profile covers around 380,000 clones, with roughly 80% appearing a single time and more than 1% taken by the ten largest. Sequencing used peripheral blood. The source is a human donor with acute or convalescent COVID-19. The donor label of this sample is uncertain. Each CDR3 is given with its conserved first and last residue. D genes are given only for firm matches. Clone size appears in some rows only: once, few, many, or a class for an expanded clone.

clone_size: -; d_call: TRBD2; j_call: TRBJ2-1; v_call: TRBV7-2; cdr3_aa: CASSLGAGGNNEQFF; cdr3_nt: TGTGCCAGCAGCTTAGGAGCGGGAGGGAACAATGAGCAGTTCTTC
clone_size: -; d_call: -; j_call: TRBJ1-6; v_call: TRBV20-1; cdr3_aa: CSASPRTPLHF; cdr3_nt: TGCAGTGCTAGCCCGCGGACACCCCTCCACTTT
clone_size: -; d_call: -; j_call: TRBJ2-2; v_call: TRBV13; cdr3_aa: CASSRRGTGELFF; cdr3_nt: TGTGCCAGCAGCCGCAGAGGCACCGGGGAGCTGTTTTTT
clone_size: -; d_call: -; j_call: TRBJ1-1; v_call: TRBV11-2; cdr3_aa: CASSLDRAGHTEAFF; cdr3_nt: TGTGCCAGCAGCTTAGATCGGGCGGGGCACACTGAAGCTTTCTTT
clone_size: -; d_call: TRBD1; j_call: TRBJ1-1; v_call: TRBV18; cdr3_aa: CASSPDSQGATEAFF; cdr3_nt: TGTGCCAGCTCACCGGATTCGCAGGGGGCCACTGAAGCTTTCTTT
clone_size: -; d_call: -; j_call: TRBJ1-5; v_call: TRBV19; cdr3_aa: CASRRENQPQHF; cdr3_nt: TGTGCCAGTAGGAGGGAGAATCAGCCCCAGCATTTT
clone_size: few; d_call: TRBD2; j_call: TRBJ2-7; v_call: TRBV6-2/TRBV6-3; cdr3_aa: CASSPQWTSGRKGEQYF; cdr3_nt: TGTGCCAGCAGCCCCCAGTGGACTAGCGGGAGGAAGGGCGAGCAGTACTTC
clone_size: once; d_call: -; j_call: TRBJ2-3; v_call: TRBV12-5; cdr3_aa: CASGLGSSSFTDTQYF; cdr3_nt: TGTGCTAGTGGTTTGGGGTCTTCTAGCTTCACAGATACGCAGTATTTT
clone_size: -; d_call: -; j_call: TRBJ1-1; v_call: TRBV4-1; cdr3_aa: CASSQDHTFGRAVEAFF; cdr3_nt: TGCGCCAGCAGCCAAGATCACACCTTCGGGAGGGCAGTCGAAGCTTTCTTT
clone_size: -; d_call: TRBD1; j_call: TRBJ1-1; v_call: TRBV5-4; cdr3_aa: CASSSAGGLWYFF; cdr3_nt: TGTGCCAGCAGCTCGGCAGGGGGCCTTTGGTATTTCTTT
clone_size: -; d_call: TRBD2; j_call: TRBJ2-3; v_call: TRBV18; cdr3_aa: CASSSRGGTDTQYF; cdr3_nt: TGTGCCAGCTCATCCCGGGGGGGCACAGATACGCAGTATTTT
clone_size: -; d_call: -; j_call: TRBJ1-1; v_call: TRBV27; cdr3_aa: CASSGRNTEAFF; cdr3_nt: TGTGCCAGCAGTGGGCGGAACACTGAAGCTTTCTTT
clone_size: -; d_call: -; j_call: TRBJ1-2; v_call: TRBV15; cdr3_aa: CATSSQREPSWGYTF; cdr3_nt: TGTGCCACCAGCTCCCAGAGGGAGCCATCCTGGGGCTACACCTTC
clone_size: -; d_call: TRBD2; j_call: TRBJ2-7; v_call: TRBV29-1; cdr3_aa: CSVGASGGRLQYF; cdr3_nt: TGCAGCGTTGGGGCTAGCGGCGGCCGTCTGCAGTACTTC
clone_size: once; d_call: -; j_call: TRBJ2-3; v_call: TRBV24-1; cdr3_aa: CATSVGVGPDTQYF; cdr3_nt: TGTGCCACCAGTGTAGGGGTGGGCCCAGATACGCAGTATTTT
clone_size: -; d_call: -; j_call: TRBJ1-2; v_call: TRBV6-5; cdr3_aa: CASKEGVGYTF; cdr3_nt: TGTGCCAGCAAAGAAGGGGTTGGCTACACCTTC
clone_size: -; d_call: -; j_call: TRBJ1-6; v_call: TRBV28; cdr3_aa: CASSLRLVNSPLHF; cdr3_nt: TGTGCCAGCAGTTTACGTCTCGTTAATTCACCCCTCCACTTT
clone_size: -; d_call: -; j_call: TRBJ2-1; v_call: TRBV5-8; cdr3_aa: CASSLTTSLGNEQFF; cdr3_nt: TGTGCCAGCAGCTTGACGACTAGTCTCGGCAATGAGCAGTTCTTC
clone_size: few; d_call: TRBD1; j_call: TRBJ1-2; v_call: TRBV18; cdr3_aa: CASSPRGRSYGYTF; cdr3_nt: TGTGCCAGCTCACCCAGGGGGCGAAGCTATGGCTACACCTTC
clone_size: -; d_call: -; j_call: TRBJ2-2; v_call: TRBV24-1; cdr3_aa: CATSGVTGELFF; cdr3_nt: TGTGCCACCAGTGGAGTCACCGGGGAGCTGTTTTTT
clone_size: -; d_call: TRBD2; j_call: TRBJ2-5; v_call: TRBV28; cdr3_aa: CASSLVWGSGGAQETQYF; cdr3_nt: TGTGCCAGCAGTTTAGTTTGGGGGAGCGGGGGGGCGCAAGAGACCCAGTACTTC
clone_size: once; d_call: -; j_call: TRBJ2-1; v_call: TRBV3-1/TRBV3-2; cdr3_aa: CASSPLERGSYNEQFF; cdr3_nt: TGTGCCAGCAGCCCTTTGGAGAGAGGGTCCTACAATGAGCAGTTCTTC
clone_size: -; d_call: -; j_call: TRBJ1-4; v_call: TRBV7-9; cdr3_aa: CASSFLSVGDEKLFF; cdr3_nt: TGTGCCAGCAGCTTTTTGAGTGTCGGGGATGAAAAACTGTTTTTT
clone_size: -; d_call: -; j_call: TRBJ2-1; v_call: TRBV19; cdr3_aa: CASSIVQGRNEQFF; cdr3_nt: TGTGCCAGTAGTATTGTCCAAGGCAGGAATGAGCAGTTCTTC
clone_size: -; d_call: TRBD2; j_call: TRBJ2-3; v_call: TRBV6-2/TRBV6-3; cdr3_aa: CASSWTSGTLGGDTQYF; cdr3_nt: TGTGCCAGCAGTTGGACTAGCGGGACCCTGGGTGGAGATACGCAGTATTTT
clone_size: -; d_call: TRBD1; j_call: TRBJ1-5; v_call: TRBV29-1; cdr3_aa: CSVGTGRHQPQHF; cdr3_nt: TGCAGCGTTGGGACAGGGCGCCATCAGCCCCAGCATTTT
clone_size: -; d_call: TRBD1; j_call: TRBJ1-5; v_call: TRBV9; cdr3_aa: CASSKGGGDNQPQHF; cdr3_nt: TGTGCCAGCAGCAAAGGGGGCGGTGACAATCAGCCCCAGCATTTT
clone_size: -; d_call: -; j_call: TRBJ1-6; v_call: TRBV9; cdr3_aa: CASSVGQGYNSPLHF; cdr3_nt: TGTGCCAGCAGCGTAGGGCAGGGCTATAATTCACCCCTCCACTTT
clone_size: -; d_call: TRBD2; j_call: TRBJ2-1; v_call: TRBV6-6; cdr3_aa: CASSYASGRPGEFF; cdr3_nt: TGTGCCAGCAGTTACGCTAGCGGGAGGCCGGGGGAGTTCTTC
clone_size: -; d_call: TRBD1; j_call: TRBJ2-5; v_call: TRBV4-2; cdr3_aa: CASSRQGRETQYF; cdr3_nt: TGTGCCAGCAGCAGACAGGGGAGAGAGACCCAGTACTTC
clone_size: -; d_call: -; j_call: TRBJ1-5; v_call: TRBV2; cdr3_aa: CASTKEANQPQHF; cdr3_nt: TGTGCCAGCACCAAGGAGGCTAATCAGCCCCAGCATTTT
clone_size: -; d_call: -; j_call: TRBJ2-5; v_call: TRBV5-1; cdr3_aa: CASSLYLGGETQYF; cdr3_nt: TGCGCCAGCAGCTTGTATCTGGGCGGGGAGACCCAGTACTTC
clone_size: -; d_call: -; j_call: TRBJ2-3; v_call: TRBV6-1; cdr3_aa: CASSEAGGRDTQYF; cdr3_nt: TGTGCCAGCAGTGAAGCGGGGGGAAGGGATACGCAGTATTTT
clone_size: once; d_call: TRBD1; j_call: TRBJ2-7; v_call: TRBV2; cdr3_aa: CASSERQGAYEQYF; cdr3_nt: TGTGCCAGCAGTGAACGACAGGGGGCCTACGAGCAGTACTTC
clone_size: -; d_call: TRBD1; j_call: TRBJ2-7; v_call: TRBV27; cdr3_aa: CAAGGGSSYEQYF; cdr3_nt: TGTGCCGCAGGGGGCGGAAGCTCCTACGAGCAGTACTTC
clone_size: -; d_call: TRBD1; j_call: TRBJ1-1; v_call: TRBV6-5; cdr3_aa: CASSDLGQINTEAFF; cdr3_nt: TGTGCCAGCAGCGACCTGGGACAGATCAACACTGAAGCTTTCTTT
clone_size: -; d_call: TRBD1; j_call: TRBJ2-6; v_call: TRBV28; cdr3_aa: CASRFRGFGANVLTF; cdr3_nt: TGTGCCAGCAGATTCAGGGGGTTTGGGGCCAACGTCCTGACTTTC
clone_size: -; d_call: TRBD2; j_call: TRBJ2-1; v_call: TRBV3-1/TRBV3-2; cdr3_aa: CASSHWGLAGVNNEQFF; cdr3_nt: TGTGCCAGCAGCCACTGGGGACTAGCGGGGGTTAACAATGAGCAGTTCTTC
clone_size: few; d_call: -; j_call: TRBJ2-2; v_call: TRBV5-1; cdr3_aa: CASSLVPGVNTGELFF; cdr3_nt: TGCGCCAGCAGCTTGGTCCCGGGGGTGAACACCGGGGAGCTGTTTTTT
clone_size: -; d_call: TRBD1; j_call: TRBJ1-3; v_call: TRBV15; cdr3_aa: CATSRGWTGDSGNTIYF; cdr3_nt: TGTGCCACCAGCAGAGGGTGGACAGGGGACTCTGGAAACACCATATATTTT
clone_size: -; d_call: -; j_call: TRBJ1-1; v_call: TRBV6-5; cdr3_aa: CASGRQYTEAFF; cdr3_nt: TGTGCCAGCGGACGACAGTACACTGAAGCTTTCTTT
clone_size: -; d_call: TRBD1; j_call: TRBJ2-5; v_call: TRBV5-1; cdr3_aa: CASSLTGDKETQYF; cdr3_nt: TGCGCCAGCAGCTTGACAGGGGACAAAGAGACCCAGTACTTC
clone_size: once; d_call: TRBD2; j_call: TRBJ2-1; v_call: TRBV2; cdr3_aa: CASRVTSGRVDEQFF; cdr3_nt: TGTGCCAGCAGAGTGACTAGCGGGAGAGTTGATGAGCAGTTCTTC
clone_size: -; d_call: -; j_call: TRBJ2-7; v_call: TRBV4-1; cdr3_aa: CASSQVSGAQSYEQYF; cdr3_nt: TGCGCCAGCAGCCAAGTGTCTGGGGCTCAATCCTACGAGCAGTACTTC
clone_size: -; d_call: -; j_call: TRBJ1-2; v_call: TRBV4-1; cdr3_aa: CASSQDLTRRRDYGYTF; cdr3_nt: TGCGCCAGCAGCCAAGATCTAACGCGGAGGCGTGACTATGGCTACACCTTC
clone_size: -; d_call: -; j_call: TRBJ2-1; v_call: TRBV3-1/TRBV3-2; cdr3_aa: CASSRRRNTYNEQFF; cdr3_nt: TGTGCCAGCAGCCGTCGGCGGAACACCTACAATGAGCAGTTCTTC
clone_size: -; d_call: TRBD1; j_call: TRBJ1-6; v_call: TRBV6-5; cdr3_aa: CATAPNRGMNSPLHF; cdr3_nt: TGTGCCACCGCCCCAAACAGGGGGATGAATTCACCCCTCCACTTT